These 15 T cell receptor beta chains were all obtained from the same sample, sequenced in a study of blood T cell repertoires in COVID-19. Sequencing used immunoSEQ multiplex PCR; TCRdb keeps in-frame clones, though not all of them. Among about 81,000 clones listed, 70% to 85% were seen once. The sequenced sample was peripheral blood. The receptor source for this set is a human donor in a cohort sampled during active COVID-19.

The chain employs TRBV11-3 and TRBJ2-3; 11 bases are shared with TRBD1. Germline CDR1 SGHNT, CDR2 YENEEA. The CDR3 spans 14 residues. V was pared by 5 bases and J by 8 bases, with 6 bases of the junction left unmatched. CDR3 protein: CASSPGTGGGTQYF. The CDR3 DNA reads TGTGCCAGCAGCCCCGGGACAGGGGGTGGTACGCAGTATTTT.

The chain employs TRBV28 and TRBJ1-1; D unresolved. V was shortened by 4 bases and J by 7 bases, with 10 bases between the two germline ends. In germline, CDR1 is MDHEN, CDR2 SYDVKM. This CDR3 has 12 amino acids. The DNA of the CDR3 is TGTGCCAGCAGTTCCCGGTTTGGTGAAGCTTTCTTT. Amino acid sequence: CASSSRFGEAFF. Looking up the rest from reference TRBV28 and TRBJ1-1 gives the full variable domain: DVKVTQSSRYLVKRTGEKVFLECVQDMDHENMFWYRQDPGLGLRLIYFSYDVKMKEKGDIPEGYSVSREKKERFSLILESASTNQTSMYLCASSSRFGEAFFGQGTRLTVV.

This clone was seen just once. The chain combines TRBV5-6 with TRBJ1-2, with D perhaps TRBD1 (5 bases). Germline values: CDR1 SGHDT, CDR2 YYEEEE. Trimming removed 4 bases from V and 7 bases from J, with 11 bases in between. The CDR3 is 12 residues long. CDR3 loop: CASSPTGIGYTF. The CDR3 nucleotides read TGTGCCAGCAGCCCAACAGGCATTGGCTACACCTTC.

The genes are TRBV9 and TRBJ1-6, with TRBD1 identical over 7 bases. This CDR3 spans 15 amino acids. The germline V gene encodes CDR1 SGDLS and CDR2 YYNGEE. Unmatched junction bases numbered 10, after V lost 4 bases and J lost 9 bases. CDR3 DNA: TGTGCCAGCAGCACTCCGGGACAGTGGGGTTCACCCCTCCACTTT. Its translation: CASSTPGQWGSPLHF. The full variable domain, with the rest looked up from reference TRBV9 and TRBJ1-6, is DSGVTQTPKHLITATGQRVTLRCSPRSGDLSVYWYQQSLDQGLQFLIQYYNGEERAKGNILERFSAQQFPDLHSELNLSSLELGDSALYFCASSTPGQWGSPLHFGNGTRLTVT.

This chain uses TRBV27 with TRBJ2-7; TRBD1 matches 9 bases. V was pared by 2 bases and J by 3 bases, with 17 bases of the junction left unmatched. CDR3 length: 19 amino acids. Germline V lookup: CDR1 MNHEY, CDR2 SMNVEV (reference sequence). DNA of the CDR3: TGTGCCAGCAGTTTAGGCCCCGGACAGGGGAATCTGTGGAGCTACGAGCAGTACTTC. Amino acids: CASSLGPGQGNLWSYEQYF.

This chain joins TRBV6-5 and TRBJ2-7; 8 bases are shared with TRBD2. The V gene's germline CDR1 is MNHEY and CDR2 SVGAGI. With V trimmed by 6 bases and J by 5 bases, 6 bases remained unmatched. This CDR3 comprises 13 residues. The CDR3 nucleotides are TGTGCCAGCAGCAGAGCGGGGGCCAACGAGCAGTACTTC. The encoded protein is CASSRAGANEQYF.

The rearrangement links TRBV6-5 to TRBJ1-1; possibly TRBD1 for D (6 bases). The V gene's germline CDR1 is MNHEY and CDR2 SVGAGI. The CDR3 is made up of 12 amino acids. V dropped 2 bases and J dropped 7 bases, with 8 bases sitting between them. CDR3 residues: CASSYLQGEAFF. DNA of the CDR3: TGTGCCAGCAGTTACCTACAGGGTGAAGCTTTCTTT.

The chain carries TRBV11-2 and TRBJ2-1, with TRBD2 as a possible D gene (6 bases). CDR3 length: 14 residues. Germline lookup yields CDR1 SGHAT and CDR2 FQNNGV. V lost 6 bases, J lost 7 bases, and 16 bases lay in between. CDR3: CASRPLRAGNEQFF. The CDR3 coding sequence is TGTGCCAGCAGGCCCTTGCGGGCGGGAAATGAGCAGTTCTTC.

This clone was seen just once. The rearrangement joins TRBV6-4 to TRBJ2-1; TRBD2 matches 11 bases. Germline CDR1 and CDR2: MRHNA and SNTAGT. V lost 9 bases to trimming and J lost 12 bases; unmatched junction nucleotides: 16. The CDR3 totals 15 residues. CDR3 sequence reads: CARPHSGGADEGQFF. The DNA of the CDR3 is TGTGCCAGACCTCATAGCGGGGGGGCGGACGAAGGGCAGTTCTTC.

The rearrangement uses TRBV4-1 and TRBJ1-1; possibly TRBD1 for D (6 bases). The V gene lost 5 bases and the J gene lost 7 bases, with 11 bases spanning the gap. Germline assignment: CDR1 MGHRA and CDR2 YSYEKL. This CDR3 contains 12 residues. CDR3 region: CASSNRVGEAFF. Written as DNA, the CDR3 is TGCGCCAGCAGCAACAGGGTTGGTGAAGCTTTCTTT.

This chain connects TRBV28 to TRBJ2-1; D call uncertain. Between the trimmed V and J ends, which lost 4 bases and 0 bases, there was a span of 13 bases. The CDR3 sequence is 16 residues long. Per germline, CDR1 MDHEN and CDR2 SYDVKM. CDR3 loop: CASSSFGVSSYNEQFF. CDR3 sequence (DNA): TGTGCCAGCAGTTCGTTCGGTGTGAGCTCCTACAATGAGCAGTTCTTC.

The chain recombines TRBV7-2 with TRBJ1-5; no clear D gene. The CDR3 contains 13 residues. The V gene's germline CDR1 is SGHTA and CDR2 FQGNSA. With 1 base removed from V and 6 bases from J, the gap between germline ends came to 7 bases. This CDR3 is CASSLDPGQPQHF. The CDR3 nucleotides are TGTGCCAGCAGCTTAGATCCGGGTCAGCCCCAGCATTTT.

The rearrangement joins TRBV3-1 (or the pseudogene TRBV3-2) to TRBJ1-3; 8 bases are shared with TRBD1. J lost 0 bases, V lost 4 bases, and 8 bases had no gene match. Germline V lookup: CDR1 LGHDT, CDR2 YNNKEL (reference sequence). The CDR3 is 17 amino acids. Here the CDR3 reads CASSPRQGTYSGNTIYF. The CDR3 DNA is TGTGCCAGCAGCCCCCGACAGGGGACCTACTCTGGAAACACCATATATTTT.

The chain carries TRBV6-5 and TRBJ2-3; TRBD2 agrees at 8 bases. Trimming at V came to 3 bases and at J to 1 base, leaving 3 bases not matched to a gene. Germline V lookup: CDR1 MNHEY, CDR2 SVGAGI. The CDR3 covers 15 residues. CDR3 bases: TGTGCCAGCAGTTATAGCGGGGACCGCACAGATACGCAGTATTTT. This gives the protein CASSYSGDRTDTQYF.

The chain links TRBV11-2 to TRBJ1-6; 7 nucleotides align to TRBD1. With V trimmed by 4 bases and J by 0 bases, 3 bases remained unmatched. The CDR3 consists of 16 residues. Germline V gene sequence: CDR1 SGHAT, CDR2 FQNNGV. Here the CDR3 reads CASSSTGSSYNSPLHF. The CDR3 DNA reads as TGTGCCAGCAGCTCGACAGGGAGCTCCTATAATTCACCCCTCCACTTT.